The following is a TCR beta chain sequence with its context. What this receptor recognizes is not known. No clone much larger than this one lies a single base away; base qualities are absent. These data originate in a study of T-cell reconstitution after alpha-beta-depleted transplantation in children (dated by TCRdb to the mid-2010s). A note on the overall study: Using TCR repertoire profiling, the study followed T-cell immune reconstitution in a quantitative way in children after TCRalphabeta/CD19-depleted allogeneic hematopoietic cell transplantation.

The library was made by PCR. For sequencing, an Illumina HiSeq 2500 was employed. To normalize quantification of the TCRbeta repertoire, the TCR libraries were built with molecular barcoding that relied on unique molecular identifiers. TCRdb passed the public sequencing reads through fastp at Q25 and MiXCR, retaining productive beta sequences. CDR3 protein sequences are deduplicated, and each keeps its most common genes and DNA. The sample yields about 640,000 distinct CDR3 sequences; 16% were counted once. The ten largest clonotypes hold under 1.2% of the sample. The CDR3 covers 15 residues, taking in both the cysteine and the phenylalanine. Solely the CDR3 DNA is kept, with 45 bases framed from the first base. Trimming at the junction amounts to 2 bases on V and 1 base on J, and the germline ends lie 11 bases apart. Looking up the germline V gene yields CDR1 SGHTA and CDR2 FQGNSA.

The chain links TRBV7-2 with TRBJ2-5, with the D segment possibly TRBD1 or TRBD2, each aligning over 5 bases. The sequence derives from a human donor who donated a stem cell graft to a child with acute myeloid leukemia. The sample here was PBMCs from the stem cell graft donor, taken from the stem cell graft. The sequenced DNA: TGTGCCAGCAGCTTACTCGGGACGACCCAAGAGACCCAGTACTTC. Protein translation: CASSLLGTTQETQYF.